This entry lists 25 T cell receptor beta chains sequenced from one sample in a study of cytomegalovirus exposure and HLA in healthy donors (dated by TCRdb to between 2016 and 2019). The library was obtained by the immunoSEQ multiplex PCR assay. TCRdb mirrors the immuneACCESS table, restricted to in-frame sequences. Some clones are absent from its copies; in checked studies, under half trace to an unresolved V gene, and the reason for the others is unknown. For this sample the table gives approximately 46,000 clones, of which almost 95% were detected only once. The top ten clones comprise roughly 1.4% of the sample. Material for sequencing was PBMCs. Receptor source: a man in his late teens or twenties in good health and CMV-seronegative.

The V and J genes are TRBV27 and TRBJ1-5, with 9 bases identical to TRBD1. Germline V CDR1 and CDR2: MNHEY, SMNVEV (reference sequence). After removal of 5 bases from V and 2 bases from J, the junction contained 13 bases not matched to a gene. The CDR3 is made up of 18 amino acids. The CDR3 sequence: CASSHFGTGRLGNQPQHF. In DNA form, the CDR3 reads TGTGCCAGCAGTCACTTCGGGACAGGGAGATTGGGCAATCAGCCCCAGCATTTT.

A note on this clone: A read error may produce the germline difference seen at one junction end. In nucleotides, the CDR3 is TGTGCCAGCAGCTCAGCCCGTGACCGCGGGAGGGTGTGGATCTTC. Its translation: CASSSARDRGRVWIF. The chain carries TRBV7-8 and TRBJ2-1; 9 bases map to TRBD2. The CDR3 runs to 15 residues. Germline values: CDR1 SGHVS, CDR2 FQNEAQ.

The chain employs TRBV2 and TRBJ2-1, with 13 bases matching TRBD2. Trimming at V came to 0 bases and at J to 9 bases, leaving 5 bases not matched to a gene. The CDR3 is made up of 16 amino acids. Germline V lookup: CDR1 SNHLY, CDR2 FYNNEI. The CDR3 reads CASSEARTSGSIEQFF. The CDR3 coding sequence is TGTGCCAGCAGTGAAGCGCGGACTAGCGGGAGCATTGAGCAGTTCTTC.

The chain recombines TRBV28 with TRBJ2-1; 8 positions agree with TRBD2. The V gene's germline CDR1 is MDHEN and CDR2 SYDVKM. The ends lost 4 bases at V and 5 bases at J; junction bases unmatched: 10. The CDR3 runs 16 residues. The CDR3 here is CASSSPGSGEDNEQFF. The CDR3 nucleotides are TGTGCCAGCAGTTCGCCAGGTAGCGGGGAGGACAATGAGCAGTTCTTC.

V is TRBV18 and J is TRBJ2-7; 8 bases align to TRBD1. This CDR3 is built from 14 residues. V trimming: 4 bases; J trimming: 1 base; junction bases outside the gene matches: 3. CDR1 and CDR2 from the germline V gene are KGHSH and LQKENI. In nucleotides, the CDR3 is TGTGCCAGCTCACGCAGGGGGCTATCCTACGAGCAGTACTTC. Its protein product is CASSRRGLSYEQYF. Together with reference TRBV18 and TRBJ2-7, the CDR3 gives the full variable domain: NAGVMQNPRHLVRRRGQEARLRCSPMKGHSHVYWYRQLPEEGLKFMVYLQKENIIDESGMPKERFSAEFPKEGPSILRIQQVVRGDSAAYFCASSRRGLSYEQYFGPGTRLTVT.

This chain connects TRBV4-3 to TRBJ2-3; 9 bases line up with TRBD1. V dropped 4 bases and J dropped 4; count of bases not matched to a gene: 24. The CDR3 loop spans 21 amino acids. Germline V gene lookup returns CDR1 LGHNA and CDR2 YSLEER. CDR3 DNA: TGCGCCAGCAGCCGCCTCTACCGGGACAGGGAGGGAGGACTGCGGCCAGATACGCAGTATTTT. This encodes CASSRLYRDREGGLRPDTQYF.

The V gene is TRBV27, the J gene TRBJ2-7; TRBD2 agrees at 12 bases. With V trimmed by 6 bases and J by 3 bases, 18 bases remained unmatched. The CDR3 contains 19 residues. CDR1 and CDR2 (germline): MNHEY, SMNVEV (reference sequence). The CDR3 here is CASRKLRLAGEYGLYEQYF. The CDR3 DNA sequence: TGTGCCAGCAGGAAACTTAGACTAGCGGGAGAGTATGGGCTCTACGAGCAGTACTTC.

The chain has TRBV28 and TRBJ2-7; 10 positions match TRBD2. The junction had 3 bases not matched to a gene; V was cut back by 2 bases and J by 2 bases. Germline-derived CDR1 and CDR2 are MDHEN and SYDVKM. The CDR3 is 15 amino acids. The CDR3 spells CASSLASGGAYEQYF. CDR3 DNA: TGTGCCAGCAGTTTAGCTAGCGGGGGAGCCTACGAGCAGTACTTC.

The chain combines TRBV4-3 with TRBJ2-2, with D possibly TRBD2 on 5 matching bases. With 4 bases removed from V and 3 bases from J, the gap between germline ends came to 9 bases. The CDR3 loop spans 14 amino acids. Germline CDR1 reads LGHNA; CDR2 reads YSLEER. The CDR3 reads CASSPGLYTGELFF. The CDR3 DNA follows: TGCGCCAGCAGCCCCGGACTGTACACCGGGGAGCTGTTTTTT.

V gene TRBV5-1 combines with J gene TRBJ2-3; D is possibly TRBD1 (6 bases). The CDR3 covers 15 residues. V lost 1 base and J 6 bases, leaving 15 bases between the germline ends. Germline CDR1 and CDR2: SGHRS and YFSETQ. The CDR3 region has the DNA TGCGCCAGCAGCTTGCTGGATCCAGGGGCGGATACGCAGTATTTT. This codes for CASSLLDPGADTQYF.

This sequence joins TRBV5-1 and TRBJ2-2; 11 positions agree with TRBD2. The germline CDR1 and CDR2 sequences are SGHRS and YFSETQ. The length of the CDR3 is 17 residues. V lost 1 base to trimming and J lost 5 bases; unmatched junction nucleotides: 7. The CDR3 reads CASSLQLAGAGTGELFF. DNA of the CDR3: TGCGCCAGCAGCTTGCAACTAGCGGGAGCGGGGACCGGGGAGCTGTTTTTT.

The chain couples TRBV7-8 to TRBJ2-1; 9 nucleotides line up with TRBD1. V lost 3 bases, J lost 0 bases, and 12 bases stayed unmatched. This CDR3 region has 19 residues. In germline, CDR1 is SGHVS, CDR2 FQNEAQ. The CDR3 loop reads CASSFILGQGISSYNEQFF. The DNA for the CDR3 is TGTGCCAGCAGCTTTATACTAGGACAGGGGATCAGCTCCTACAATGAGCAGTTCTTC.

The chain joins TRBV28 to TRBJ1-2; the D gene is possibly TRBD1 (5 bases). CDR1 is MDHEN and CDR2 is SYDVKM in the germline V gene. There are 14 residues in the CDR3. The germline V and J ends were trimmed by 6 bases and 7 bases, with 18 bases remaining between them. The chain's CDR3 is CASSLLQAPGGYTF. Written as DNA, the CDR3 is TGTGCCAGCAGCCTTTTACAGGCGCCCGGTGGCTACACCTTC.

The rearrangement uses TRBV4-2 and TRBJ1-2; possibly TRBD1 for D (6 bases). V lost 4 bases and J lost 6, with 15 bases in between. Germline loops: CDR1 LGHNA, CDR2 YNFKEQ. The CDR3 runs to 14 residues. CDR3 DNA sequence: TGTGCCAGCAGCCCCACTGCAGGGGCGGATGGCTACACCTTC. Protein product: CASSPTAGADGYTF.

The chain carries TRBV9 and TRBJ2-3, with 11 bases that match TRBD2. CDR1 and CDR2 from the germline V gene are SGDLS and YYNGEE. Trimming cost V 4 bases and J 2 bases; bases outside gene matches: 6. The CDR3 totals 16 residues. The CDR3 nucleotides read TGTGCCAGCAGCCCCCGACTAGCGGGGCACACAGATACGCAGTATTTT. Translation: CASSPRLAGHTDTQYF.

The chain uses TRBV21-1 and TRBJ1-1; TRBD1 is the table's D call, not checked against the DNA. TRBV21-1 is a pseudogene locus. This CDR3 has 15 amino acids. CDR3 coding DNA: TGTGCCAGCAGCCATACAGTAAGAAAGAACACTGAAGCTTTCTTT. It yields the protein CASSHTVRKNTEAFF.

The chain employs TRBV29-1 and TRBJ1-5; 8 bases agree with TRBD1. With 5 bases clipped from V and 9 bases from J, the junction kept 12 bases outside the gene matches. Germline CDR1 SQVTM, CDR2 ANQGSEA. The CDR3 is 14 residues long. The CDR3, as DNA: TGCAGCGTTACTGTCGGGACAGGCGAGGGGCCCCAGCATTTT. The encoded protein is CSVTVGTGEGPQHF.

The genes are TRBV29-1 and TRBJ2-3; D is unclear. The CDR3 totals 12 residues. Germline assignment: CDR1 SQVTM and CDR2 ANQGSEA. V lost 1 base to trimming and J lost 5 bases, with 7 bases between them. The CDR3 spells CSVEGARDTQYF. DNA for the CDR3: TGCAGCGTTGAAGGCGCGAGAGATACGCAGTATTTT.

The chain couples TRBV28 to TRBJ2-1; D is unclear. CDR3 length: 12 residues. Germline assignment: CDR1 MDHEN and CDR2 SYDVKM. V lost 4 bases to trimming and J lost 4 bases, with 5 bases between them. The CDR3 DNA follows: TGTGCCAGCAGTTCGGTTTACAATGAGCAGTTCTTC. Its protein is CASSSVYNEQFF.

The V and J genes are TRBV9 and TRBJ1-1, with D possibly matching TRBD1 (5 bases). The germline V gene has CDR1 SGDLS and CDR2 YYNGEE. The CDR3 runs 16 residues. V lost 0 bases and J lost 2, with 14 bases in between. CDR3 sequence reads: CASSVGQGWENTEAFF. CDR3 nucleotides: TGTGCCAGCAGCGTAGGGCAGGGTTGGGAAAACACTGAAGCTTTCTTT.

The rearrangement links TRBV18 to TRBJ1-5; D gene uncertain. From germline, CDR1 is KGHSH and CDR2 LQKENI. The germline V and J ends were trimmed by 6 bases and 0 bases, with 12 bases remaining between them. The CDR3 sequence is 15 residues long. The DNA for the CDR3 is TGTGCCAGCTCGCGCACCGCTAATAGCAATCAGCCCCAGCATTTT. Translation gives CASSRTANSNQPQHF.

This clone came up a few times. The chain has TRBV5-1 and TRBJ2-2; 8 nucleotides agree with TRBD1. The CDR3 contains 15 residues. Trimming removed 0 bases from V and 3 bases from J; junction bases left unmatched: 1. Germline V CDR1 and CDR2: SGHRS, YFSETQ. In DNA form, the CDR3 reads TGCGCCAGCAGCTTGGTGACAGGGGACACCGGGGAGCTGTTTTTT. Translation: CASSLVTGDTGELFF.

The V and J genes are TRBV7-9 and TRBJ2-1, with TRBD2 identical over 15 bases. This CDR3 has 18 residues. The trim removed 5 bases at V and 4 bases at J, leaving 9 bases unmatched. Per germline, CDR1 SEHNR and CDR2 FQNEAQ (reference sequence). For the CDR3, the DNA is TGTGCCAGCAGCCCTAGGGGGACTAGCGGGAGGCCTTACAATGAGCAGTTCTTC. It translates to CASSPRGTSGRPYNEQFF. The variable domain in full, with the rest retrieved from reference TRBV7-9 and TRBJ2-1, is DTGVSQNPRHKITKRGQNVTFRCDPISEHNRLYWYRQTLGQGPEFLTYFQNEAQLEKSRLLSDRFSAERPKGSFSTLEIQRTEQGDSAMYLCASSPRGTSGRPYNEQFFGPGTRLTVL.

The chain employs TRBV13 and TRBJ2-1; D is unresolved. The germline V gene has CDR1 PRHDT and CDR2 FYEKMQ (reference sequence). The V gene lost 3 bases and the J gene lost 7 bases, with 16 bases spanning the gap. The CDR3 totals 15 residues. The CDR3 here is CASSFEIRATNEQFF. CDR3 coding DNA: TGTGCCAGCAGCTTCGAGATTCGAGCTACTAATGAGCAGTTCTTC.

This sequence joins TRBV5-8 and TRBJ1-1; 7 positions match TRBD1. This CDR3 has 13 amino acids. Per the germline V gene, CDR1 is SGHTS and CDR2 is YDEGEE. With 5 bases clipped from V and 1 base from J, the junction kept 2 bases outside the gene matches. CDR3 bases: TGTGCCAGCAGGGGACAGCCGAACACTGAAGCTTTCTTT. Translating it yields CASRGQPNTEAFF.